This T cell receptor (beta chain) was recovered during a study of blood T cells in healthy people across ages. It was with a sample-barcoded 5' primer and a J-beta primer mix that a second PCR of roughly 7 to 12 cycles was run. The template-switch adaptor was a 5' adaptor with 12 random nucleotides. It tagged each cDNA molecule. TCRdb itself ran the 5' RACE reads through MiXCR, one entry per CDR3 protein. The sample includes about 1,800,000 distinct CDR3 sequences, roughly 28% of them seen just once. As for this clonotype: Its antigen remains unknown.

The CDR3 spans 16 residues. The junction had 2 bases not matched to a gene; V was cut back by 2 bases and J by 0 bases. Germline V lookup: CDR1 DFQATT, CDR2 SNEGSKA (reference sequence). The study recruited healthy Caucasian donors from Russia who were aged about 6 to 90. Study-wide points: Comparison with aged donors showed that long-lived donors had more naive CD4+ cells and higher diversity.

This sequence was found in a woman aged 25 to 39 in good health. J is TRBJ2-1 and V is TRBV20-1; 12 bases agree with TRBD2. The sequenced material came from blood. DNA for the CDR3: TGCAGTGCTAGAAAGACTAGCGGGAGCTCCTACAATGAGCAGTTCTTC. Translating gives CSARKTSGSSYNEQFF.